This is a list of T cell receptor beta chains from one sample in a study of post-analysis software for immune sequencing data. MiXCR, applied by TCRdb to the PCR reads, yields one record per CDR3 protein. Of approximately 440,000 distinct CDR3 sequences in the sample, 45% are singletons; the top ten hold about an eighth. What was sequenced was blood. The receptors originated from a girl between 10 and 17 years old with multiple sclerosis. Both conserved end residues are part of each CDR3. The order of the fields is D gene, J gene, clone size, V gene, CDR3 DNA, CDR3 protein. The D gene is left open where the match is weak. Size is stated for part of the rows, as once, few or many counts, or as a class when the clone is expanded.

d_gene: TRBD2; j_gene: TRBJ2-1; abundance: few; v_gene: TRBV5-1; CDR3nt: TGCGCCAGCTCCATAGCGGGAGTTCGGGATGAGCAGTTCTTC; CDR3aa: CASSIAGVRDEQFF
d_gene: -; j_gene: TRBJ2-3; abundance: few; v_gene: TRBV19; CDR3nt: TGTGCCTCCTCTTATACGGGAACGCAGTATTTT; CDR3aa: CASSYTGTQYF
d_gene: TRBD2; j_gene: TRBJ2-3; abundance: -; v_gene: TRBV11-2; CDR3nt: TGTGCCAGCAGCCCTCGACTAGCGGGAGTTGCTAGCACAGATACGCAGTATTTT; CDR3aa: CASSPRLAGVASTDTQYF
d_gene: -; j_gene: TRBJ1-5; abundance: -; v_gene: TRBV29-1; CDR3nt: TGCAGCGCCGGAGGGGGAACCCAGCCCCAGCATTTT; CDR3aa: CSAGGGTQPQHF
d_gene: -; j_gene: TRBJ2-7; abundance: -; v_gene: TRBV20-1; CDR3nt: TGCAGTGCTTCCTTAACAGGGCCCCCTGTCGAGCAGTACTTC; CDR3aa: CSASLTGPPVEQYF
d_gene: -; j_gene: TRBJ2-7; abundance: few; v_gene: TRBV28; CDR3nt: TGTGCCAGCAGTTCGTACGGGAAGAGCTCCTACGAGCAGTACTTC; CDR3aa: CASSSYGKSSYEQYF
d_gene: -; j_gene: TRBJ1-1; abundance: -; v_gene: TRBV12-3/TRBV12-4; CDR3nt: TGTGCCAGCAGTTTTCGTGCAGGGCGGACTGAAGCTTTCTTT; CDR3aa: CASSFRAGRTEAFF
d_gene: -; j_gene: TRBJ2-7; abundance: -; v_gene: TRBV11-1; CDR3nt: TGTGCCAGCAGCTTGAGTTGGACTACCTACGAGCAGTACTTC; CDR3aa: CASSLSWTTYEQYF
d_gene: -; j_gene: TRBJ2-5; abundance: -; v_gene: TRBV7-9; CDR3nt: TGTGCCAGCAGCCTACGAGAGGGCACTCAAGAGACCCAGTACTTC; CDR3aa: CASSLREGTQETQYF
d_gene: -; j_gene: TRBJ2-3; abundance: -; v_gene: TRBV29-1; CDR3nt: TGCAGCGCTGACCCAAACGGGGCGCCCACAGATACGCAGTATTTT; CDR3aa: CSADPNGAPTDTQYF
d_gene: -; j_gene: TRBJ1-5; abundance: -; v_gene: TRBV12-3/TRBV12-4; CDR3nt: TGTGCCAGCAGTTCTTGGGTGCAGCCCCGGCATTTT; CDR3aa: CASSSWVQPRHF
d_gene: TRBD1; j_gene: TRBJ2-5; abundance: -; v_gene: TRBV7-3; CDR3nt: TGTGCCAGCAGCGCGGACAGGCAAGAGACCCAGTACTTC; CDR3aa: CASSADRQETQYF
d_gene: TRBD1; j_gene: TRBJ1-2; abundance: few; v_gene: TRBV12-3/TRBV12-4; CDR3nt: TGTGCCAGCAGCCCTAACAGGGGGCTTGGCTACACCTTC; CDR3aa: CASSPNRGLGYTF
d_gene: TRBD1; j_gene: TRBJ2-1; abundance: few; v_gene: TRBV5-1; CDR3nt: TGCGCCAGCACGGAGACAGGGTCTTACAATGAGCAGTTCTTC; CDR3aa: CASTETGSYNEQFF
d_gene: -; j_gene: TRBJ1-2; abundance: -; v_gene: TRBV4-1; CDR3nt: TGCGCCAGCAGCCAAGATAGGACCTTCTATGGCTACACCTTC; CDR3aa: CASSQDRTFYGYTF
d_gene: -; j_gene: TRBJ2-1; abundance: -; v_gene: TRBV20-1; CDR3nt: TGCAGTGCTAGAGATCTTCGGGGCTATGAGCAGTTCTTC; CDR3aa: CSARDLRGYEQFF
d_gene: -; j_gene: TRBJ1-1; abundance: -; v_gene: TRBV12-3/TRBV12-4; CDR3nt: TGTGCCAGCAGGCTCCCCGGGGGGCCAATGAACACTGAAGCTTTCTTT; CDR3aa: CASRLPGGPMNTEAFF
d_gene: -; j_gene: TRBJ1-5; abundance: many; v_gene: TRBV11-2; CDR3nt: TGTGCCAGCAGCTTCCCGGGCCTAGGGCAGCCCCAGCATTTT; CDR3aa: CASSFPGLGQPQHF
d_gene: -; j_gene: TRBJ2-3; abundance: -; v_gene: TRBV12-3/TRBV12-4; CDR3nt: TGTGCCAGCAGTCCAGGGGCTACCCCAGATACGCAGTATTTT; CDR3aa: CASSPGATPDTQYF
d_gene: TRBD1; j_gene: TRBJ2-1; abundance: few; v_gene: TRBV18; CDR3nt: TGTGCCAGCTCACCTGGACAGGGCGATGAGCAGTTCTTC; CDR3aa: CASSPGQGDEQFF
d_gene: TRBD1; j_gene: TRBJ1-4; abundance: -; v_gene: TRBV29-1; CDR3nt: TGCAGCGCCGCGACAGGGGGGGATGAAAAACTGTTTTTT; CDR3aa: CSAATGGDEKLFF